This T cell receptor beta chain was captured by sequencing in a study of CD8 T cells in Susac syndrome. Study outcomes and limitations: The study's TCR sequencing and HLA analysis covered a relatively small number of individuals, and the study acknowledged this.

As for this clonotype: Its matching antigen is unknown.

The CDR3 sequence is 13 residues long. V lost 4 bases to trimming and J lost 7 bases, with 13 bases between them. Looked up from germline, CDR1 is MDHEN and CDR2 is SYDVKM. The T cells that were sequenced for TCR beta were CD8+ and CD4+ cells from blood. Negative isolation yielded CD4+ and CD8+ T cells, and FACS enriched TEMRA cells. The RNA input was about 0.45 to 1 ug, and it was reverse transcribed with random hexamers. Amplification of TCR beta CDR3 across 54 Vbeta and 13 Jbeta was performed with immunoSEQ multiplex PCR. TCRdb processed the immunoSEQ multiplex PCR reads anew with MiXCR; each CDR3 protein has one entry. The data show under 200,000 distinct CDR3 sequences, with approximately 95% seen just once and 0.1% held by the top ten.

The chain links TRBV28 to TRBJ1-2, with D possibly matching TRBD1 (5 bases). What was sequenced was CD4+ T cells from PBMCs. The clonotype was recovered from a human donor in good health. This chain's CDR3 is CASSSGLPPGYTF. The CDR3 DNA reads TGTGCCAGCAGTTCGGGACTGCCGCCTGGCTACACCTTC.